One and the same sample provided the 23 T cell receptor beta chains below, sequenced in a study of T cell repertoires in cytomegalovirus infection. TCRdb fed the reads into MiXCR, producing one record per CDR3 protein. The sample has over 150,000 distinct CDR3 sequences; approximately 18% are singletons. The source material was CD8+ T cells from PBMCs. The receptors derive from a human donor in good health (CMV status not recorded). Some clones in this sample may be carry-over from other donors' samples.

The rearrangement joins TRBV5-5 to TRBJ1-5; D ambiguous. The CDR3 runs 15 residues. V was trimmed by 2 bases and J by 4 bases, leaving 13 bases between them. The germline CDR1 and CDR2 sequences are SGHKS and YYEKEE (reference sequence). The CDR3 loop is CASSFFPEGNQPQHF. The CDR3 region has the DNA TGTGCCAGCAGCTTCTTCCCGGAAGGTAATCAGCCCCAGCATTTT.

As for this clonotype: The junction departs from germline at one end; a sequencing error may be responsible. V and J are TRBV4-1 and TRBJ2-7; TRBD1 agrees at 9 bases. Germline V gene data show CDR1 as MGHRA and CDR2 as YSYEKL. The CDR3 extends over 14 amino acids. The CDR3 DNA reads TGTGCCAGCAGCCTCACCCGGGACAGGGACGAGCAGTACTTC. Its protein is CASSLTRDRDEQYF.

The gene calls are TRBV7-8 and TRBJ2-7; no clear D. The CDR3 sequence is 13 residues long. Germline lookup yields CDR1 SGHVS and CDR2 FQNEAQ. V lost 2 bases to trimming and J lost 5 bases, with 10 bases between them. CDR3 sequence reads: CASSLLVGDEQYF. The CDR3 coding sequence is TGTGCCAGCAGCTTACTAGTTGGGGACGAGCAGTACTTC.

This clonotype showed up just a few times. The chain carries TRBV13 and TRBJ2-7, with 10 bases matching TRBD1. V shed 5 bases, J shed 5 bases, and the junction held 9 bases outside the gene matches. The CDR3 is 15 amino acids. Germline V lookup: CDR1 PRHDT, CDR2 FYEKMQ (reference sequence). CDR3 sequence (DNA): TGTGCCAGCAGCATAAGACAGGGGGCGCGTGACGAGCAGTACTTC. Its translation: CASSIRQGARDEQYF.

This clonotype was seen more than once but under ten times. The rearrangement links TRBV6-1 to TRBJ1-5; 7 nucleotides match TRBD1. Germline loops: CDR1 MNHNS, CDR2 SASEGT. The CDR3 sequence is 14 residues long. Trimming at V came to 4 bases and at J to 5 bases, leaving 5 bases not matched to a gene. CDR3 nucleotides: TGTGCCAGCAGTGGTCGACAGGGCTATCAGCCCCAGCATTTT. This translates into CASSGRQGYQPQHF.

In its sample, this clonotype was seen a few times. V usage is TRBV4-3 and J usage is TRBJ1-1, with D unresolved. The length of the CDR3 is 18 residues. V was shortened by 0 bases and J by 3 bases, with 20 bases between the two germline ends. Germline values: CDR1 LGHNA, CDR2 YSLEER. The CDR3 DNA reads TGCGCCAGCAGCCAAGACGGCGAGACCCTGAAAGTGGACACTGAAGCTTTCTTT. This gives the protein CASSQDGETLKVDTEAFF.

This clonotype was seen ten or more times. This sequence joins TRBV20-1 and TRBJ1-1; TRBD1 might be the D (5 bases). From germline, CDR1 is DFQATT and CDR2 SNEGSKA (reference sequence). This CDR3 comprises 15 residues. V lost 0 bases and J 3 bases, leaving 14 bases between the germline ends. The CDR3 loop reads CSARDSRGGDTEAFF. For the CDR3, the DNA is TGCAGTGCTAGAGACTCTAGGGGTGGCGACACTGAAGCTTTCTTT.

The chain carries TRBV10-1 and TRBJ2-4; either TRBD1 or TRBD2 may fit D (5 bases each). Germline CDR1 reads WNHNN; CDR2 reads SYGVQD (reference sequence). This CDR3 has 17 residues. The V end was cut by 0 bases, the J end by 1 base, with 13 bases between. CDR3 loop: CASSESSGWGAKNIQYF. The CDR3 bases are TGCGCCAGCAGTGAGTCGAGTGGCTGGGGGGCCAAAAACATTCAGTACTTC.

The rearrangement joins TRBV12-5 to TRBJ1-1; a possible D gene is TRBD1 (6 bases). The germline V gene encodes CDR1 LGHNT and CDR2 FRNRAP. Deletions cut 5 bases from V and 3 bases from J, with 16 bases between. The CDR3 spans 15 residues. This chain's CDR3 is CASGMARGADTEAFF. CDR3 DNA: TGTGCTAGTGGTATGGCCAGGGGCGCGGACACTGAAGCTTTCTTT. The full variable domain, with the rest looked up from reference TRBV12-5 and TRBJ1-1, is DARVTQTPRHKVTEMGQEVTMRCQPILGHNTVFWYRQTMMQGLELLAYFRNRAPLDDSGMPKDRFSAEMPDATLATLKIQPSEPRDSAVYFCASGMARGADTEAFFGQGTRLTVV.

This clonotype was detected a few times. The chain links TRBV7-9 to TRBJ2-7; 7 bases line up with TRBD1. There are 14 residues in the CDR3. Germline values: CDR1 SEHNR, CDR2 FQNEAQ (reference sequence). V shed 1 base, J shed 9 bases, and the junction held 9 bases outside the gene matches. The CDR3 sequence is CASSLDQGVSAQYF. The DNA of the CDR3 is TGTGCCAGCAGCTTAGACCAGGGGGTATCGGCGCAGTACTTC.

This clonotype has a handful of counts. The chain couples TRBV29-1 to TRBJ2-2; D gene ambiguous. Germline CDR1 and CDR2: SQVTM and ANQGSEA. This CDR3 contains 10 residues. V was clipped by 4 bases and J by 6 bases, with 3 bases between them. The CDR3 protein is CSVGSGELFF. The DNA of the CDR3 is TGCAGCGTTGGTTCCGGGGAGCTGTTTTTT.

This clonotype was seen more than once but under ten times. The rearrangement joins TRBV12-3 or TRBV12-4 to TRBJ1-5; D uncertain. Trimming removed 6 bases at V and 6 bases at J, with 18 bases between. CDR3 length equals 15 residues. Here the CDR3 reads CASSPEVKGFQPQHF. The CDR3 region has the DNA TGTGCCAGCAGCCCCGAGGTGAAGGGATTTCAGCCCCAGCATTTT.

This clonotype was observed a few times. The rearrangement joins TRBV7-9 to TRBJ2-1, with D unresolved. This CDR3 is 14 amino acids long. V lost 5 bases to trimming and J lost 8 bases, with 16 bases between them. CDR1 and CDR2 from the germline V gene are SEHNR and FQNEAQ (reference sequence). In nucleotides, the CDR3 is TGTGCCAGCAGCCCGCAGGTCGGGCCCCATGAGCAGTTCTTC. Protein product: CASSPQVGPHEQFF.

The genes are TRBV6-2 or TRBV6-3 and TRBJ2-1; TRBD2 aligns across 11 bases. This CDR3 region has 15 residues. The germline CDR1 and CDR2 sequences are MNHEY and SVGEGT. With 6 bases clipped from V and 6 bases from J, the junction kept 7 bases outside the gene matches. The CDR3 nucleotides are TGTGCCAGCAGCCTAATAGCGGGGGGGCCCAATGAGCAGTTCTTC. Translating gives CASSLIAGGPNEQFF.

This clonotype was recorded a few times. J is TRBJ1-1 and V is TRBV29-1; 7 nucleotides align to TRBD1. Germline lookup yields CDR1 SQVTM and CDR2 ANQGSEA. V lost 0 bases, J lost 0 bases, and 4 bases stayed unmatched. The CDR3 is 15 amino acids. The CDR3 nucleotides are TGCAGCGTTGAAGACTTCAGGGGGGTGAACACTGAAGCTTTCTTT. Residues: CSVEDFRGVNTEAFF. The whole variable domain, remainder taken from reference TRBV29-1 and TRBJ1-1, is SAVISQKPSRDICQRGTSLTIQCQVDSQVTMMFWYRQQPGQSLTLIATANQGSEATYESGFVIDKFPISRPNLTFSTLTVSNMSPEDSSIYLCSVEDFRGVNTEAFFGQGTRLTVV.

This clonotype has just a few counts. The CDR3: CASSSASGQGAGGELFF. The CDR3 DNA reads TGTGCCAGCAGCTCCGCCTCCGGACAGGGGGCCGGCGGGGAGCTGTTTTTT. The V and J genes are TRBV7-2 and TRBJ2-2; 11 bases match TRBD1. CDR1 and CDR2 (germline): SGHTA, FQGNSA. Trimming took 4 bases from V and 7 from J; bases not matched to a gene: 11. This CDR3 region has 17 residues. The entire variable domain, with the rest obtained from reference TRBV7-2 and TRBJ2-2, is as follows: GAGVSQSPSNKVTEKGKDVELRCDPISGHTALYWYRQSLGQGLEFLIYFQGNSAPDKSGLPSDRFSAERTGGSVSTLTIQRTQQEDSAVYLCASSSASGQGAGGELFFGEGSRLTVL.

The rearrangement uses TRBV12-3 or TRBV12-4 and TRBJ1-1; 9 bases line up with TRBD1. The CDR3 runs 16 residues. V trimming: 4 bases; J trimming: 4 bases; junction bases outside the gene matches: 10. In nucleotides, the CDR3 is TGTGCCAGCAGTTCCGCTTCCCTGACAGGGGGCACTGAAGCTTTCTTT. This sequence encodes CASSSASLTGGTEAFF.

The chain recombines TRBV12-3 or TRBV12-4 with TRBJ2-4; no firm D call. V was trimmed by 6 bases and J by 7 bases, leaving 10 bases between them. This CDR3 region has 12 residues. The CDR3 nucleotides are TGTGCCAGCAGCGCCCTCGGGAACATTCAGTACTTC. Its protein product is CASSALGNIQYF.

V gene TRBV7-9 combines with J gene TRBJ2-3, with TRBD2 matching 7 bases. Germline V CDR1 and CDR2: SEHNR, FQNEAQ (reference sequence). The CDR3 is 13 residues long. J was trimmed by 11 bases and V by 1 base; bases with no gene match: 6. The CDR3 is CASSLVGLGEQYF. The CDR3 region has the DNA TGTGCCAGCAGCTTAGTCGGACTAGGAGAGCAGTATTTT.

Written as DNA, the CDR3 is TGTGCCAGCAGTTACAGCGACAGGAGCCCCCGAGAGACCCAGTACTTC. Protein product: CASSYSDRSPRETQYF. The rearrangement links TRBV6-5 to TRBJ2-5, with D tentatively TRBD1 (6 bases). The ends were cut back, 2 bases at V and 4 bases at J, with 17 bases in the middle. CDR3 length: 16 residues. The germline gives CDR1 MNHEY, CDR2 SVGAGI.

The chain has TRBV7-9 and TRBJ2-7, with D perhaps assigned TRBD1 or TRBD2 (5 bases each). Trimming took 1 base from V and 6 from J, leaving 19 bases between them. Looked up from germline, CDR1 is SEHNR and CDR2 is FQNEAQ (reference sequence). This CDR3 has 16 residues. The CDR3 region has the DNA TGTGCCAGCAGCTTAGTCCCGGGGCCAAAGGGTGGCGAGCAGTACTTC. As protein: CASSLVPGPKGGEQYF.

Only a few counts were recorded for this clonotype. The chain carries TRBV27 and TRBJ2-5; 9 bases fit TRBD1. The J segment lost 3 bases and the V segment lost 4 bases, leaving 6 bases of the junction unmatched. The CDR3 is 15 residues long. Germline CDR1 is MNHEY and CDR2 is SMNVEV (reference sequence). The CDR3 here is CASSSDRGLEETQYF. CDR3 DNA: TGTGCCAGCAGTTCGGACAGGGGCCTAGAAGAGACCCAGTACTTC.

The DNA for the CDR3 is TGTGCCAGCAGGGGGACTAGCGGGGGGGCGTGGTACAATGAGCAGTTCTTC. Its translation is CASRGTSGGAWYNEQFF. This chain links TRBV2 with TRBJ2-1; 16 bases are a match to TRBD2. The junction had 6 bases not matched to a gene; V was cut back by 6 bases and J by 4 bases. Germline CDR1 reads SNHLY; CDR2 reads FYNNEI. CDR3 length: 17 residues.